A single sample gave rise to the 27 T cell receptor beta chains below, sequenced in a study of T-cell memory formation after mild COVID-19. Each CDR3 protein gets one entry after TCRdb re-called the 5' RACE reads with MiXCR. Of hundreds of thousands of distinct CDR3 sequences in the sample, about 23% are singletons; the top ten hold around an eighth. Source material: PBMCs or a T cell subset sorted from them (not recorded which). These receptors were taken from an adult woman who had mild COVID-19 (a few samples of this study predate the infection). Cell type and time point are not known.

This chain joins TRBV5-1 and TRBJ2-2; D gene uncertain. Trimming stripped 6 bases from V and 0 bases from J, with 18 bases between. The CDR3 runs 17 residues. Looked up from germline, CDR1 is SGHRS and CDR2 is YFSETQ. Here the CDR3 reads CASTPIPRTANTGELFF. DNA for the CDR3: TGCGCCAGCACTCCGATCCCACGGACCGCGAACACCGGGGAGCTGTTTTTT.

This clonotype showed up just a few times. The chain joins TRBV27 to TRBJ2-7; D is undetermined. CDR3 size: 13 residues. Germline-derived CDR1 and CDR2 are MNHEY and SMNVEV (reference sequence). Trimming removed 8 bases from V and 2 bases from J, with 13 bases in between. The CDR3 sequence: CASGQVPPYEQYF. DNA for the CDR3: TGTGCCAGCGGCCAAGTGCCCCCCTACGAGCAGTACTTC.

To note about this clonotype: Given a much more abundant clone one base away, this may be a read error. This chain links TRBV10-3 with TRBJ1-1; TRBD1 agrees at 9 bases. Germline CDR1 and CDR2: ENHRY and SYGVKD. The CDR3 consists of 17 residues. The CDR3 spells CALSDRDRVILDTEAFF. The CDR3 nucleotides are TGTGCCCTCAGTGACCGGGACAGGGTCATATTGGACACTGAAGCTTTCTTT.

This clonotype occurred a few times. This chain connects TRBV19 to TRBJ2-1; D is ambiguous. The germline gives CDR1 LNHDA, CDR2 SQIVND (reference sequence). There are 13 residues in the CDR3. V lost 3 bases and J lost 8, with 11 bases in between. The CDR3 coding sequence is TGTGCCAGTAGTATTAGTGGTGGTTATGAGCAGTTCTTC. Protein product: CASSISGGYEQFF.

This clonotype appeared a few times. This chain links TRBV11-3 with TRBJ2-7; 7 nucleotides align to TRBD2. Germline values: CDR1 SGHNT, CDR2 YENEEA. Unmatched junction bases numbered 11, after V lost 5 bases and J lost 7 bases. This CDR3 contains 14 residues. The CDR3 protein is CASSPSAGRGEQYF. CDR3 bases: TGTGCCAGCAGCCCTAGTGCGGGGCGGGGGGAGCAGTACTTC.

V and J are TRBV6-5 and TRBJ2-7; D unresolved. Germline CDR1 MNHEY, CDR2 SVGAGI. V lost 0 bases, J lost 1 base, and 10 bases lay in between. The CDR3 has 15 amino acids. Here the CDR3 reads CASSYSVSGSYEQYF. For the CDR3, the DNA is TGTGCCAGCAGTTACTCGGTTTCTGGGTCCTACGAGCAGTACTTC.

DNA of the CDR3: TGCAGTGCTACACCCTCCAAGGAGACCCAGTACTTC. As protein: CSATPSKETQYF. The rearrangement uses TRBV20-1 and TRBJ2-5; D unresolved. CDR1 and CDR2 from the germline V gene are DFQATT and SNEGSKA (reference sequence). V was pared by 4 bases and J by 5 bases, with 11 bases between. The CDR3 totals 12 residues.

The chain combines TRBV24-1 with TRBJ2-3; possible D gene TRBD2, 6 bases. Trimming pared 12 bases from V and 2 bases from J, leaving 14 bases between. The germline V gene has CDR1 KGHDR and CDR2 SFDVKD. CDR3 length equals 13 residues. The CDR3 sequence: CAAGTSPTDTQYF. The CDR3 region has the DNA TGTGCCGCCGGGACTTCTCCCACAGATACGCAGTATTTT.

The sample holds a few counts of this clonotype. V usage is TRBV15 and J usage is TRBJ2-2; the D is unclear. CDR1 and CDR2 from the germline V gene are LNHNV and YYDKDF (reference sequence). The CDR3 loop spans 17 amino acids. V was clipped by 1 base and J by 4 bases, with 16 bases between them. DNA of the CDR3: TGTGCCACCAGCAGAGTGGTCGTCGCCCTGAGCACCGGGGAGCTGTTTTTT. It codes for CATSRVVVALSTGELFF.

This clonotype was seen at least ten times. The CDR3 spells CSVGDSGQGHSPLHF. Written as DNA, the CDR3 is TGCAGCGTCGGAGACTCGGGACAGGGGCATTCACCCCTCCACTTT. The chain links TRBV29-1 to TRBJ1-6; 10 bases line up with TRBD1. Germline V lookup: CDR1 SQVTM, CDR2 ANQGSEA. The length of the CDR3 is 15 residues. Germline trimming cut 6 bases from V and 8 bases from J; bases unmatched to any gene: 10.

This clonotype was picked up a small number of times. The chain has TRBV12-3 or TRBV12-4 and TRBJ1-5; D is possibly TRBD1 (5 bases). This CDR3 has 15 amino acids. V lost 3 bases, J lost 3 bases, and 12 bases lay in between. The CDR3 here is CASSFGDSFNQPQHF. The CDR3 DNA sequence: TGTGCCAGCAGTTTTGGAGACAGTTTCAATCAGCCCCAGCATTTT.

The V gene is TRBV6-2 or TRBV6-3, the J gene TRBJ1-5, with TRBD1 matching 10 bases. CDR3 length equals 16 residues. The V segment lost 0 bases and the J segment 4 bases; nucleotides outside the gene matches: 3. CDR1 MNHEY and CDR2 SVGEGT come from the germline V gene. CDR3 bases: TGTGCCAGCAGTTACTCGGGGACAGGGGAAAATCAGCCCCAGCATTTT. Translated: CASSYSGTGENQPQHF.

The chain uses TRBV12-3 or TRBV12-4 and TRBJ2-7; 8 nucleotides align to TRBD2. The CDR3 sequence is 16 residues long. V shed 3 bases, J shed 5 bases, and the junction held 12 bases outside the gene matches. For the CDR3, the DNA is TGTGCCAGCAGTTTTGACCGGAGCGGGAGTCTCAACGAGCAGTACTTC. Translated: CASSFDRSGSLNEQYF.

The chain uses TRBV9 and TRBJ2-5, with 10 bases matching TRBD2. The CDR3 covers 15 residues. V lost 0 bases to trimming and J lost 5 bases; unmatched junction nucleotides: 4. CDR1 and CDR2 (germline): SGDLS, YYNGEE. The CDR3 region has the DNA TGTGCCAGCAGCGTAGCTAGCGGGAGAGGGGAGACCCAGTACTTC. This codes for CASSVASGRGETQYF.

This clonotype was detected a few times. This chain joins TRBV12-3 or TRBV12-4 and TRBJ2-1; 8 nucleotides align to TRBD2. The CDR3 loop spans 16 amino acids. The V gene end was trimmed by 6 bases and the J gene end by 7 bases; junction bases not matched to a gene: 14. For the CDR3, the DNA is TGTGCCAGCAGGCCGCCCGCGGGCGGGGGGTTGAATGAGCAGTTCTTC. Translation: CASRPPAGGGLNEQFF.

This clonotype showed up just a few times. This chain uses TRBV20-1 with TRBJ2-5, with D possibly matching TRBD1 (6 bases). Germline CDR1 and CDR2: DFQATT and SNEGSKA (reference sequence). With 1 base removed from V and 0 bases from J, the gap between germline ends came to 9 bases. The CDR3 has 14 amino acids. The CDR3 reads CSARAQGHQETQYF. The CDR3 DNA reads TGCAGTGCTAGAGCCCAGGGGCACCAAGAGACCCAGTACTTC.

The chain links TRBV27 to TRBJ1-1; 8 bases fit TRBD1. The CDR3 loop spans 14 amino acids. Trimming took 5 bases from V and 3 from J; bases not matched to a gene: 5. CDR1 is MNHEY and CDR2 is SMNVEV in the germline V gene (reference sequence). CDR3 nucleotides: TGTGCCAGCAGTACCCAGACAGGGGACACTGAAGCTTTCTTT. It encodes CASSTQTGDTEAFF.

The CDR3 is CAISGHPRDGYTF. The CDR3 DNA sequence: TGTGCCATCAGTGGACACCCGAGGGATGGCTACACCTTC. The rearrangement joins TRBV10-3 to TRBJ1-2; unclear D gene. The CDR3 consists of 13 residues. The germline V gene has CDR1 ENHRY and CDR2 SYGVKD. V was clipped by 4 bases and J by 6 bases, with 12 bases between them.

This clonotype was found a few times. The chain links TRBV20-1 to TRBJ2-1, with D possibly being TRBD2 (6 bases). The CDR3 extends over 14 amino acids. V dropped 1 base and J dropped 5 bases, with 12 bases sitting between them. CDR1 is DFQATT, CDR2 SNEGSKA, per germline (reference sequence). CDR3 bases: TGCAGTGCTAGAGTGAGGACTATTCACAATGAGCAGTTCTTC. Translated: CSARVRTIHNEQFF.

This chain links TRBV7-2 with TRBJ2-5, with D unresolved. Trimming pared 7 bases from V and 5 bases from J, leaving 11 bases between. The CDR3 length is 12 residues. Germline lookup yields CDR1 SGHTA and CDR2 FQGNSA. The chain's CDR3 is CASNPYGETQYF. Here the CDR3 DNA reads TGTGCCAGCAACCCATACGGGGAGACCCAGTACTTC.

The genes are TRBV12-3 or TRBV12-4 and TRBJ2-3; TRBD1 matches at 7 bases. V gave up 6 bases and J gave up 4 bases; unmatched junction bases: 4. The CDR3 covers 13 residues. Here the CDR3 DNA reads TGTGCCAGCAGGTTAACAGGGGCAGATACGCAGTATTTT. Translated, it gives CASRLTGADTQYF.

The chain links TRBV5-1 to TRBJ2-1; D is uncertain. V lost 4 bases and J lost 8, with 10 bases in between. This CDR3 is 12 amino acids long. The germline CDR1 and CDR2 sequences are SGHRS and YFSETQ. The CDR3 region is CASSLTLDEQFF. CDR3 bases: TGCGCCAGCAGCCTTACGCTTGATGAGCAGTTCTTC.

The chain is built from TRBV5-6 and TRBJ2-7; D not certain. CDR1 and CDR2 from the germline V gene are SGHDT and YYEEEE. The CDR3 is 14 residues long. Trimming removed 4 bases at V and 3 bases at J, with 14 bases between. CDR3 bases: TGTGCCAGCAGCAACCCCACAAGGATCTACGAGCAGTACGTC. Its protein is CASSNPTRIYEQYV.

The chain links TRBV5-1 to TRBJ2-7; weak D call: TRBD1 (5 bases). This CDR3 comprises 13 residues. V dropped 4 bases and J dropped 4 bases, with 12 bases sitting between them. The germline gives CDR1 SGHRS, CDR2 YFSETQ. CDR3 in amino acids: CASSKLQEYEQYF. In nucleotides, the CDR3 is TGCGCCAGCAGCAAGTTACAGGAGTACGAGCAGTACTTC.

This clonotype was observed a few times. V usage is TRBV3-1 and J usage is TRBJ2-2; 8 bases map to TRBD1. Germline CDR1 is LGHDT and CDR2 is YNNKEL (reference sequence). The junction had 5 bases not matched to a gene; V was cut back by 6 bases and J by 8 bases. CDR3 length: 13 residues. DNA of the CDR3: TGTGCCAGCAGACTCCAGGGGGCTGGGGAGCTGTTTTTT. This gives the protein CASRLQGAGELFF.

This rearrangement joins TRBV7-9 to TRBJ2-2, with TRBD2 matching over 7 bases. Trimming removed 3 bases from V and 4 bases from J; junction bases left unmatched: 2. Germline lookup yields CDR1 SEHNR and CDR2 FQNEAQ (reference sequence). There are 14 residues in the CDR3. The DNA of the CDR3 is TGTGCCAGCAGCTTCCAGCGGGGCACCGGGGAGCTGTTTTTT. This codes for CASSFQRGTGELFF.

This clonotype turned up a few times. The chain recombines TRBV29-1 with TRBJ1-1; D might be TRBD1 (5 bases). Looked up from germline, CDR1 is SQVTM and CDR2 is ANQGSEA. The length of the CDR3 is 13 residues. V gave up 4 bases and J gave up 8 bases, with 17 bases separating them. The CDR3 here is CSVGFRGRQEAFF. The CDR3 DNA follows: TGCAGCGTTGGGTTTCGGGGGAGGCAAGAAGCTTTCTTT.